The rows below give T cell receptor beta chains drawn from one sample of a study of cytomegalovirus exposure and HLA in healthy donors. Method: immunoSEQ multiplex PCR; TCRdb's copy keeps in-frame clones and lacks some. Found here are 150,000 to 200,000 clones, roughly 87% of them singletons; the top ten hold around 1%. Sequencing used PBMCs. These receptors came from a boy between 2 and 15 years old in good health and CMV-seronegative. Both conserved end residues are trimmed from each CDR3.

v_call: TRBV28; cdr3_aa: ASRTPNYGYT
v_call: TRBV11-2; cdr3_aa: ASSLVGGRDGYT
v_call: TRBV6-4; cdr3_aa: ASSDPSMGEQF
v_call: TRBV5-4; cdr3_aa: ASSLDLRGIGFEQY
v_call: TRBV6-4; cdr3_aa: ASSAEGGAEAF
v_call: TRBV6-6; cdr3_aa: ASTRLAGRIYEQY
v_call: TRBV5-1; cdr3_aa: ASSLYGGENYEQY
v_call: TRBV28; cdr3_aa: ASSGGRVRDEQY
v_call: TRBV2; cdr3_aa: ASSVAGTRDGYT
v_call: TRBV28; cdr3_aa: ASSKQGSGANVLT
v_call: TRBV5-6; cdr3_aa: ASSQPGLAYEQY
v_call: TRBV7-9; cdr3_aa: ASSREGLAGYEQY
v_call: TRBV2; cdr3_aa: ASSASSVNTGELF
v_call: TRBV18; cdr3_aa: ASSPPNQQADTQY
v_call: TRBV7-8; cdr3_aa: ASSPWGGGQVNEQF
v_call: TRBV28; cdr3_aa: ASSSPAGDPSEAF
v_call: TRBV7-8; cdr3_aa: ASSPRQPTSTDTQY
v_call: TRBV19; cdr3_aa: ASSIDGEETQY
v_call: TRBV7-9; cdr3_aa: SSSLEGGRSNQPQH
v_call: TRBV11-2; cdr3_aa: ASSFRQGPLVSEAF
v_call: TRBV7-8; cdr3_aa: ASSSENEQF
v_call: TRBV2; cdr3_aa: AASGPGQPQH
v_call: TRBV2; cdr3_aa: ASTITSGDGELF
v_call: TRBV14; cdr3_aa: ASSPGRGSGYEQY
v_call: TRBV6-1; cdr3_aa: ASWDRASTYEQY
v_call: TRBV5-1; cdr3_aa: ASSLDQITDTQY
v_call: TRBV28; cdr3_aa: ASSLPGGVDSYEQY
v_call: TRBV6-1; cdr3_aa: ASSVRIRTATDTQY
v_call: TRBV30; cdr3_aa: AWKASGNTEAF
v_call: TRBV19; cdr3_aa: ASRIRGFGYT
v_call: TRBV4-1; cdr3_aa: AKGGTGELF
v_call: TRBV5-1; cdr3_aa: ASGAPNSGANVLT
v_call: TRBV2; cdr3_aa: ASRHRGQASPLSGANVLT
v_call: TRBV19; cdr3_aa: ASSSLAGGLNTGELF
v_call: TRBV2; cdr3_aa: ATLRDGGYNSPLH
v_call: TRBV5-4; cdr3_aa: ASSLERGSEQY
v_call: TRBV5-4; cdr3_aa: ASSLSRDLSSYEQY
v_call: TRBV7-8; cdr3_aa: ASSLGTLTEAF
v_call: TRBV19; cdr3_aa: ASRGNGIGRGGYT
v_call: TRBV5-1; cdr3_aa: ASSRSAAATNEKLF
v_call: TRBV4-1; cdr3_aa: ASSQLNRVEDTIY
v_call: TRBV5-1; cdr3_aa: ASSDRDSAYNEQF
v_call: TRBV7-9; cdr3_aa: SSRHRGQRNTIY
v_call: TRBV27; cdr3_aa: ASSFGGVYEQY
v_call: TRBV27; cdr3_aa: ASSWAGGTDTQY
v_call: TRBV18; cdr3_aa: ASSRLIQGETQY
v_call: TRBV29-1; cdr3_aa: SASGSTDTQY
v_call: TRBV7-9; cdr3_aa: ASSFRDRGEAF
v_call: TRBV7-8; cdr3_aa: ASSRTSQGQNYGYT
v_call: TRBV5-6; cdr3_aa: ASSLDASLYEQY
v_call: TRBV11-3; cdr3_aa: ASSLRGTLGNEQF
v_call: TRBV6-4; cdr3_aa: ASSPGTSATDTQY
v_call: TRBV11-2; cdr3_aa: ASSSPRGTPGGTQY